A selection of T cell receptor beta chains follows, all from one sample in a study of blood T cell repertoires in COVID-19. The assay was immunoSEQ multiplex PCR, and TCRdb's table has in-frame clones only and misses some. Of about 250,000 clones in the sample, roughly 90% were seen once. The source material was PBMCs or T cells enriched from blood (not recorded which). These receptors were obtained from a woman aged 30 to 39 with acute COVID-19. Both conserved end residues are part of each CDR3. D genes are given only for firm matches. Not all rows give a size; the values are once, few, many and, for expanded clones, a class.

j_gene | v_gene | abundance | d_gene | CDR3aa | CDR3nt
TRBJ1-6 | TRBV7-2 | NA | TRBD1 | CASSLNQGVYNSPLHF | TGTGCCAGCAGCCTAAATCAGGGGGTTTATAATTCACCCCTCCACTTT
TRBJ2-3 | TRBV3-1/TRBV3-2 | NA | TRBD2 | CASSQQVASGTQYF | TGTGCCAGCAGCCAACAAGTGGCTAGCGGTACGCAGTATTTT
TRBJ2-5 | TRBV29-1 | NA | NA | CSVGWAETQYF | TGCAGCGTTGGCTGGGCCGAGACCCAGTACTTC
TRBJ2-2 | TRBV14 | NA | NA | CASSQGAYTGELFF | TGTGCCAGCAGCCAAGGAGCCTACACCGGGGAGCTGTTTTTT
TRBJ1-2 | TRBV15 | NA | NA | CATSRDSQGNPNYGYTF | TGTGCCACCAGCAGAGATTCCCAGGGGAACCCTAACTATGGCTACACCTTC
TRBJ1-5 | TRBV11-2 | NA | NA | CASSLGLGVSNQPQHF | TGTGCCAGCAGCTTAGGGTTAGGAGTTAGCAATCAGCCCCAGCATTTT
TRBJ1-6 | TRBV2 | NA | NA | CASKGRVSSPLHF | TGTGCCAGCAAGGGCAGGGTCAGTTCACCCCTCCACTTT
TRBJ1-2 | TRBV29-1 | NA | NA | CSVDTDGYTF | TGCAGCGTAGACACGGATGGCTACACCTTC
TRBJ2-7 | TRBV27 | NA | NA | CASSLGRSSYEQYF | TGTGCCAGCAGTTTAGGGCGTAGCTCCTACGAGCAGTACTTC
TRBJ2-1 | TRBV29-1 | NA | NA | CSGGTPGQSYNEQFF | TGCAGCGGGGGGACTCCGGGACAGTCGTACAATGAGCAGTTCTTC
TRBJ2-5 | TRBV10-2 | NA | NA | CASTGRGGETQYF | TGCGCCAGCACGGGCAGGGGCGGAGAGACCCAGTACTTC
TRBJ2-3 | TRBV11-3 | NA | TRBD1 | CASSRGQGSTDTQYF | TGTGCCAGCAGCCGCGGACAGGGCAGCACAGATACGCAGTATTTT
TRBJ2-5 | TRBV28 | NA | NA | CASSSAGAMGETQYF | TGTGCCAGCAGTTCAGCAGGCGCTATGGGAGAGACCCAGTACTTC
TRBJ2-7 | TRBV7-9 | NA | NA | CASSSNPGSIPTSSQYF | TGTGCCAGCAGCTCCAATCCGGGGTCGATACCTACGTCTTCGCAGTACTTC
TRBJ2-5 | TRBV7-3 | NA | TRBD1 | CASSPNGQGILETQYF | TGTGCCAGCAGTCCGAACGGACAGGGAATATTAGAGACCCAGTACTTC
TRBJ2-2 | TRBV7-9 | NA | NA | CASSLARTNTGELFF | TGTGCCAGCAGCTTAGCGCGTACGAACACCGGGGAGCTGTTTTTT
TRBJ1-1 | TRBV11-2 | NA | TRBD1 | CASSSTGVLNTEAFF | TGTGCCAGCAGCTCGACAGGGGTTTTGAACACTGAAGCTTTCTTT
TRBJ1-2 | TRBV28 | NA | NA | CASSPPKRQYGYTF | TGTGCCAGCAGCCCCCCCAAACGACAGTATGGCTACACCTTC
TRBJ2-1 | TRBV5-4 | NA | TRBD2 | CASSPGLAGAEQFF | TGTGCCAGCAGCCCGGGACTAGCGGGAGCTGAGCAGTTCTTC
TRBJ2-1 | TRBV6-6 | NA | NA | CACLGDRQFF | TGTGCCTGCCTGGGCGATAGGCAGTTCTTC
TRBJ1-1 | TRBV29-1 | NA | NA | CSVDRGPLATEAFF | TGCAGCGTTGATAGGGGTCCTCTGGCCACTGAAGCTTTCTTT
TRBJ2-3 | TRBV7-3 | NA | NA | CASSAPRSSDTQYF | TGTGCCAGCAGCGCCCCCCGGAGTTCAGATACGCAGTATTTT
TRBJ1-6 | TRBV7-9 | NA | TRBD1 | CASSHQTGRSSYNSPLHF | TGTGCCAGCAGCCACCAGACAGGGAGAAGCTCCTATAATTCACCCCTCCACTTT
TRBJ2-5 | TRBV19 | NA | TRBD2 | CASRTSGRETQYF | TGTGCCAGTAGGACTAGCGGGAGAGAGACCCAGTACTTC
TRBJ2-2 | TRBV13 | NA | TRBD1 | CASSLGRPTGGWAGELFF | TGTGCCAGCAGCTTAGGCAGACCGACAGGGGGCTGGGCCGGGGAGCTGTTTTTT
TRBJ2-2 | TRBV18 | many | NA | CASSPGDSLSPAGELFF | TGTGCCAGCTCACCGGGGGACTCCCTCTCCCCCGCCGGGGAGCTGTTTTTT
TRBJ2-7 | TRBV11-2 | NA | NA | CASSLELVTDEQYF | TGTGCCAGCAGCTTAGAACTAGTTACGGACGAGCAGTACTTC
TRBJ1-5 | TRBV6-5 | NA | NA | CASKRVPVGNQPQHF | TGTGCCAGCAAACGAGTCCCTGTGGGCAATCAGCCCCAGCATTTT
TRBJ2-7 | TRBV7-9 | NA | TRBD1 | CASSSQGEPYEQYF | TGTGCCAGCAGCTCTCAGGGGGAGCCCTACGAGCAGTACTTC
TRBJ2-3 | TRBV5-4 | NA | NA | CASSLDSRSTDTQYF | TGTGCCAGCAGCTTAGACAGCCGGTCCACAGATACGCAGTATTTT
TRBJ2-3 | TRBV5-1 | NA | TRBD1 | CASSGGQGITDTQYF | TGCGCCAGCAGCGGGGGACAGGGGATCACAGATACGCAGTATTTT
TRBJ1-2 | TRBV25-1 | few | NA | CASSGTAANYGYTF | TGTGCCAGCAGTGGGACAGCTGCTAACTATGGCTACACCTTC